This entry concerns a single TCR beta chain. No cognate antigen has been identified for it. The input lacks base qualities; no much larger clone sits a single base away. V lost 10 bases and J lost 0 bases, and the count of bases not matched to a germline gene is 7. The CDR3 covers 14 residues, taking in both the cysteine and the phenylalanine. Only the CDR3 DNA stays, 42 bases, in frame from base 1. CDR1 LNHDA and CDR2 SQIVND are derived from the germline V gene (reference sequence). The CDR3 regions of human TCRbeta chains were subjected to immunosequencing. The paper's data handling went like this. Repertoire TCRs were checked for matches against a reference library of SARS-CoV-2-specific TCRs that had been generated using the MIRA antigen-specificity platform. Breadth was defined as the fraction of unique TCRs that were SARS-CoV-2-associated. Depth was defined as the fraction of total T cells that were SARS-CoV-2-associated. Each spike-specific TCR was assigned to its reactive spike region and to a CD4 or CD8 class using the MIRA data. Log10-transformed breadth and depth values were compared by one-way ANOVA with Sidak's multiple comparisons tests. TCRdb retrieved this table from immuneACCESS and kept in-frame rearrangements only. Not all clones are present; in checked studies, unresolved V genes account for under half, and no reason is known for the remainder. For V, J and clone size, that table is used; D and trimming come from the DNA. This sample is represented by around 94,000 clones; roughly 84% of them were singletons. In total, the top ten clones hold more than 15% of the sample.

This record comes from a study of T cell responses to AZD1222 COVID-19 vaccine (dated by TCRdb to the early 2020s). About the study as a whole: AZD1222 recipients given second doses at about 4 weeks or at about 12 weeks were pooled, since spike-specific TCR depth and breadth were not found to differ between the two schedules. TCR sequencing covered 233 trial participants: 207 given two doses of AZD1222 and 26 given two doses of MenACWY control vaccine. Trial participants were enrolled by age into 18-55, 56-69 and 70-plus year subgroups, with roughly 160, 29 and 62 TCR-sequenced participants respectively.

General conclusions and limits of the study: The 56-69-year group was small, and its depth increase did not reach significance, likely because of low power. Spike-specific TCR breadth and depth rose significantly after two AZD1222 doses compared with day 0 and with MenACWY recipients. Reportedly, almost half of the unique spike-specific TCRs recognized epitopes lying outside the regions that are mutated in the B.1.351 and B.1.1.7 variants. Vaccine-associated CD4 TCRs spanned the whole spike protein, with dominant responses in regions 160-218 and 743-854. Because no day 14 peak-response samples were available, the repertoires could be characterized only after the peak T cell response. Most participants were white British and females outnumbered males, and the authors suggested that clonal diversity may have been underestimated. Only five to seven AZD1222 recipients were SARS-CoV-2 seropositive at baseline, limiting conclusions about previously exposed vaccinees.

Read against the paper, the sample's time point label means: baseline before first vaccination. Samples from vaccinated people were obtained from the UK trials COV001 and COV002, which included a single-blind randomized controlled phase 2/3 trial of AZD1222 (ChAdOx1 nCoV-19) in healthy adults. For TCRbeta chain sequencing, PBMC samples were collected from trial participants at day 0 and at day 28 after the second dose. This receptor was identified in an adult in good health. Recombination linked TRBV19 to TRBJ2-3; the junction holds 7 bases that match TRBD2. Material: peripheral blood, obtained on day 0 of AZD1222 vaccination. This receptor carries the CDR3 CATASGASTDTQYF. The DNA reads as follows: TGTGCCACCGCTAGCGGAGCAAGCACAGATACGCAGTATTTT. Extended through the reference TRBV19 and TRBJ2-3 proteins, this CDR3 yields the full variable domain: DGGITQSPKYLFRKEGQNVTLSCEQNLNHDAMYWYRQDPGQGLRLIYYSQIVNDFQKGDIAEGYSVSREKKESFPLTVTSAQKNPTAFYLCATASGASTDTQYFGPGTRLTVL.